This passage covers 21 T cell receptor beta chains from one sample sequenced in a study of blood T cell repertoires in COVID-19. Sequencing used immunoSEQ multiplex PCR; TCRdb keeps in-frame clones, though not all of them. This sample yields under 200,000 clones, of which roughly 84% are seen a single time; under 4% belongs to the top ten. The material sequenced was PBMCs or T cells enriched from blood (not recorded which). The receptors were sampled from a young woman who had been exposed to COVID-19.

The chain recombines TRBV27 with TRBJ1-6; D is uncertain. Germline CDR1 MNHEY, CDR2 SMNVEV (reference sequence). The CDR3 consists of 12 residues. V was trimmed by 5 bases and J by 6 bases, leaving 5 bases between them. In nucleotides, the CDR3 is TGTGCCAGCAGTATACTTAATTCACCCCTCCACTTT. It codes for CASSILNSPLHF.

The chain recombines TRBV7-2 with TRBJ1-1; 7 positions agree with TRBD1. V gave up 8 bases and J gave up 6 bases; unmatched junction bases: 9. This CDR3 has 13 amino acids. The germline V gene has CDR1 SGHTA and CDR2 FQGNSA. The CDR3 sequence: CASGRGRLAEAFF. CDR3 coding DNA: TGTGCCAGCGGTAGGGGGCGCTTAGCTGAAGCTTTCTTT.

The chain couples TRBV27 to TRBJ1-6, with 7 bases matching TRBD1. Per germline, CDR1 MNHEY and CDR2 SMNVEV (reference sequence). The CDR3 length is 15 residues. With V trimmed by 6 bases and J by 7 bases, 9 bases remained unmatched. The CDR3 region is CASSLDRLHNSPLHF. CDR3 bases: TGTGCCAGCAGCTTGGACAGGTTGCACAATTCACCCCTCCACTTT.

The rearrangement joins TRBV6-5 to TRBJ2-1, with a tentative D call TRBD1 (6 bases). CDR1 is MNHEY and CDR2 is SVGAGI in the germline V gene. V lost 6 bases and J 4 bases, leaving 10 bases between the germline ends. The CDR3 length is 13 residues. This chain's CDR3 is CASRDGQYNEQFF. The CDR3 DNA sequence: TGTGCCAGCAGGGATGGACAGTACAATGAGCAGTTCTTC.

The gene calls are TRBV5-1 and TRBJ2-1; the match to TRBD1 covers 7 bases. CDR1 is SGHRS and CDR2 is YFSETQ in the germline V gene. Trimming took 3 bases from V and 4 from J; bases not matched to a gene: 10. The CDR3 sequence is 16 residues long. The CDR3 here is CASSSSLGGRYNEQFF. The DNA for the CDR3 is TGCGCCAGCAGCTCGTCCCTAGGGGGCCGGTACAATGAGCAGTTCTTC.

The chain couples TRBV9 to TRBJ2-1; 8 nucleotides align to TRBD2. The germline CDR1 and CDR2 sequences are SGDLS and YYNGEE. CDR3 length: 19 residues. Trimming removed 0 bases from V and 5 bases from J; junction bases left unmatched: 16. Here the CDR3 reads CASSVATSIRGGVDNEQFF. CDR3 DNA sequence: TGTGCCAGCAGCGTAGCTACCTCTATCCGGGGGGGCGTAGACAATGAGCAGTTCTTC.

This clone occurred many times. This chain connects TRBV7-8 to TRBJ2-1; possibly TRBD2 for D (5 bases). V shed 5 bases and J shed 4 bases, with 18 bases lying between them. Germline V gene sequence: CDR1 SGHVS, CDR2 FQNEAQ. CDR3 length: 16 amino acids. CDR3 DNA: TGTGCCAGCAGCCCTGAAGGGCTAGCCGCGTACAATGAGCAGTTCTTC. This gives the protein CASSPEGLAAYNEQFF.

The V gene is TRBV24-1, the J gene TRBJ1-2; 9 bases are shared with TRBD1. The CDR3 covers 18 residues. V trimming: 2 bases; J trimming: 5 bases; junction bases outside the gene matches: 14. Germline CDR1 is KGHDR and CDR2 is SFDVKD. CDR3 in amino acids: CATSDSDRGPFSTYGYTF. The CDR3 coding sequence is TGTGCCACCAGTGATTCGGACAGGGGACCATTCTCTACGTATGGCTACACCTTC.

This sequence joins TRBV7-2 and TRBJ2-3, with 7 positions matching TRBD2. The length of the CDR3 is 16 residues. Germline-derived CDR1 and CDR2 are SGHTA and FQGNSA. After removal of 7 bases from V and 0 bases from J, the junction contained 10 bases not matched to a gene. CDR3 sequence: CASNSSPAGSTDTQYF. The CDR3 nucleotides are TGTGCCAGCAACAGCTCCCCAGCGGGGAGCACAGATACGCAGTATTTT.

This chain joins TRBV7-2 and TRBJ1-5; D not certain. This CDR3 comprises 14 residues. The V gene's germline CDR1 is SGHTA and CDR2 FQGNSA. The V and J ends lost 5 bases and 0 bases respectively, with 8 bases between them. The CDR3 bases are TGTGCCAGCAGCCCGCAGGTTAGCAATCAGCCCCAGCATTTT. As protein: CASSPQVSNQPQHF.

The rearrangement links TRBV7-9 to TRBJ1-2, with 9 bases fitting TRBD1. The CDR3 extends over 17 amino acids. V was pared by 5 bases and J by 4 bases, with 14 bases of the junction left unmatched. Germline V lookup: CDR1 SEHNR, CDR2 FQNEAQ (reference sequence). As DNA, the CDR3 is TGTGCCAGCAGCCCCCGGACAGGGGAGAGGACGGCCTATGGCTACACCTTC. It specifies CASSPRTGERTAYGYTF.

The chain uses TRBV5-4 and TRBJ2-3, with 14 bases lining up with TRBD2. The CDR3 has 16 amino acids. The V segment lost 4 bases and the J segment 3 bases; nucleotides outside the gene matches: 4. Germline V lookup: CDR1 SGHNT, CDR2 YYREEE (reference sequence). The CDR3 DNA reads TGTGCCAGCAGCCCGAGACTAGCGGGGGGGACAGATACGCAGTATTTT. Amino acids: CASSPRLAGGTDTQYF.

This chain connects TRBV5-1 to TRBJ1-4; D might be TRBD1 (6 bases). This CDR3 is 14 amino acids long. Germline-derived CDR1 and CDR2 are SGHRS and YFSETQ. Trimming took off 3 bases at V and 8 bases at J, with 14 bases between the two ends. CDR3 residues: CASSYEQGREKLFF. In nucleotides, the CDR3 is TGCGCCAGCAGCTACGAACAGGGACGGGAAAAACTGTTTTTT.

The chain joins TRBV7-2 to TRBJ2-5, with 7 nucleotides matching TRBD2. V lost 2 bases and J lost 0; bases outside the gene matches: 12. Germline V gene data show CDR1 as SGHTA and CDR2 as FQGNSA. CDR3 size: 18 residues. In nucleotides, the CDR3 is TGTGCCAGCAGCTTAAGACAGCGGGGTTATTCGTACCAAGAGACCCAGTACTTC. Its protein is CASSLRQRGYSYQETQYF. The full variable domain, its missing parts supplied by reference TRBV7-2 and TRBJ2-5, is GAGVSQSPSNKVTEKGKDVELRCDPISGHTALYWYRQSLGQGLEFLIYFQGNSAPDKSGLPSDRFSAERTGGSVSTLTIQRTQQEDSAVYLCASSLRQRGYSYQETQYFGPGTRLLVL.

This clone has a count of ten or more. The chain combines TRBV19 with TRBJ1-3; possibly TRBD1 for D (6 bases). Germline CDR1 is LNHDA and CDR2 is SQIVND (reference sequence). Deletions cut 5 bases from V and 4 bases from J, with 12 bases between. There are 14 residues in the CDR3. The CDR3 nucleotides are TGTGCCAGTAGTTATCAGGGGTTCGGAAACACCATATATTTT. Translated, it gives CASSYQGFGNTIYF.

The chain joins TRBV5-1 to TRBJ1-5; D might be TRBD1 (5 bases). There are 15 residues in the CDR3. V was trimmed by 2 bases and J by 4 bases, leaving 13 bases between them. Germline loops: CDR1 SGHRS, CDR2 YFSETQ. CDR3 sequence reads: CASSLAGRLNQPQHF. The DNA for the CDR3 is TGCGCCAGCAGCTTAGCGGGACGGCTAAATCAGCCCCAGCATTTT.

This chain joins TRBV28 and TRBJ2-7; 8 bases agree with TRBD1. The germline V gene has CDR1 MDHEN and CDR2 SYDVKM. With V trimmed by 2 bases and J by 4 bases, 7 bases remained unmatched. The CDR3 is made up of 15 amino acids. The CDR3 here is CASSLPQGAHYEQYF. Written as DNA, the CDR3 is TGTGCCAGCAGTTTACCCCAGGGGGCACATTACGAGCAGTACTTC.

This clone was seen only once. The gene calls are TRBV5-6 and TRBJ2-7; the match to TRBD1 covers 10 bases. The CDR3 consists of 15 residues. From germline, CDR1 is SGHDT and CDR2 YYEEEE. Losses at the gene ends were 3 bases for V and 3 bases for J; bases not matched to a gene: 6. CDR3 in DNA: TGTGCCAGCAGCTCCACCGGGACAGGGGTCTACGAGCAGTACTTC. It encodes CASSSTGTGVYEQYF.

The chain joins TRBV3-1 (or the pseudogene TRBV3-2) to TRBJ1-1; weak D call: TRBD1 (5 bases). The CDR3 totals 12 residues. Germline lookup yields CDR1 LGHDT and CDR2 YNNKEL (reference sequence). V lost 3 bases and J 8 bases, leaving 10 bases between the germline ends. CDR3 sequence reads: CASSHGTSEAFF. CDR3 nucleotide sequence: TGTGCCAGCAGCCATGGGACTTCGGAAGCTTTCTTT.

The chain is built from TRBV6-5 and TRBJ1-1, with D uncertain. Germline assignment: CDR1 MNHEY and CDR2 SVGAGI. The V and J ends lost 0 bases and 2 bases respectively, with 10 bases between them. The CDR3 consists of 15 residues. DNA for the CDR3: TGTGCCAGCAGTTACTCGTTGGAGGGAAACACTGAAGCTTTCTTT. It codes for CASSYSLEGNTEAFF.

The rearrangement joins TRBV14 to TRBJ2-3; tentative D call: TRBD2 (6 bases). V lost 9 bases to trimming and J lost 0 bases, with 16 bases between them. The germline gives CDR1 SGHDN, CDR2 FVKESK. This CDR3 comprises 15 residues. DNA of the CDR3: TGTGCCAGGAGAAGGAGGGAAACTAGCACAGATACGCAGTATTTT. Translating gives CARRRRETSTDTQYF.